These 24 T cell receptor beta chains came from one sample sequenced in a study of blood T cells in healthy people across ages. It was with a sample-barcoded 5' primer and a J-beta primer mix that a second PCR of roughly 6 to 11 cycles was run. TCRdb processed the 5' RACE reads anew with MiXCR; each CDR3 protein has one entry. The sample holds about 700,000 distinct CDR3 sequences, approximately 29% seen once. Sequencing was done on a sample of blood. Receptor source: a woman older than 75 in good health.

This clonotype was found many times. The V and J genes are TRBV20-1 and TRBJ2-7, with 8 bases aligning to TRBD1. This CDR3 region has 13 residues. Trimming cost V 6 bases and J 3 bases; bases outside gene matches: 7. Germline V gives CDR1 DFQATT, CDR2 SNEGSKA (reference sequence). This chain's CDR3 is CSATTRGLYEQYF. In nucleotides, the CDR3 is TGCAGTGCGACAACCAGGGGGCTCTACGAGCAGTACTTC.

This clonotype was detected a few times. This clone may be a read error of a much larger clone one base away. The rearrangement uses TRBV20-1 and TRBJ2-7; 11 nucleotides agree with TRBD1. The CDR3 is made up of 15 amino acids. Germline V lookup: CDR1 DFQATT, CDR2 SNEGSKA (reference sequence). The V and J ends lost 4 bases and 7 bases, in that order; junction bases with no gene match: 12. CDR3 sequence reads: CSATVGTGGWNEQYF. The DNA of the CDR3 is TGCAGTGCTACAGTGGGGACAGGGGGTTGGAATGAGCAGTACTTC.

For this clonotype: The germline gene is not matched at one end of the junction; a read error may be the cause. The CDR3 protein is CTSGVTGDIPNYGYTF. In DNA, the CDR3 is TGTACCAGCGGGGTTACAGGGGATATACCTAACTATGGCTACACCTTC. The gene calls are TRBV28 and TRBJ1-2, with 7 nucleotides matching TRBD1. The V gene's germline CDR1 is MDHEN and CDR2 SYDVKM. The CDR3 runs 16 residues.

This chain links TRBV6-5 with TRBJ1-5; the match to TRBD1 covers 9 bases. Germline assignment: CDR1 MNHEY and CDR2 SVGAGI. The ends lost 5 bases at V and 6 bases at J; junction bases unmatched: 8. This CDR3 comprises 15 residues. Written as DNA, the CDR3 is TGTGCCAGCAGTGCCGGGACAGGGAGCCCTCAGCCCCAGCATTTT. Translation: CASSAGTGSPQPQHF.

This clonotype was seen only a few times. This could be a read error, since a much larger clone is one nucleotide away. The gene calls are TRBV20-1 and TRBJ2-5; D ambiguous. In germline, CDR1 is DFQATT, CDR2 SNEGSKA (reference sequence). The CDR3 totals 11 residues. Deletions cut 6 bases from V and 7 bases from J, with 12 bases between. The CDR3 region is CSASSPSTQYF. The CDR3, as DNA: TGCAGTGCGAGCAGCCCCTCGACCCAGTACTTC.

The chain uses TRBV6-2 or TRBV6-3 and TRBJ1-1, with a weak D call TRBD1 (6 bases). Germline V gene sequence: CDR1 MNHEY, CDR2 SVGEGT. The V and J ends lost 10 bases and 3 bases respectively, with 15 bases between them. The CDR3 runs 13 residues. The CDR3 bases are TGTGCCACCCTGGGGGGGCTCTACACTGAAGCTTTCTTT. Amino acid sequence: CATLGGLYTEAFF.

This clonotype was recorded many times. The V call is TRBV20-1, the J call TRBJ1-1, with D possibly matching TRBD1 (6 bases). This CDR3 region has 14 residues. CDR1 is DFQATT and CDR2 is SNEGSKA in the germline V gene (reference sequence). The V gene lost 0 bases and the J gene lost 5 bases, with 13 bases spanning the gap. The CDR3 DNA reads as TGCAGTGCTAGAGAGGGGCAGGGGTGGACTGAAGCTTTCTTT. Translating gives CSAREGQGWTEAFF.

The chain couples TRBV7-2 to TRBJ2-5, with D possibly TRBD2 on 5 matching bases. The V gene lost 5 bases and the J gene lost 2 bases, with 18 bases spanning the gap. Germline CDR1 SGHTA, CDR2 FQGNSA. There are 16 residues in the CDR3. Written as DNA, the CDR3 is TGTGCCAGCAGCGCTCGTCTCTATCGGGGTCAAGAGACCCAGTACTTC. Its protein is CASSARLYRGQETQYF.

This clonotype turned up a few times. The chain links TRBV19 to TRBJ1-2; D remains ambiguous. Trimming stripped 4 bases from V and 5 bases from J, with 11 bases between. The CDR3 contains 13 residues. Germline CDR1 reads LNHDA; CDR2 reads SQIVND (reference sequence). The CDR3 coding sequence is TGTGCCAGTAGTAGCAGAGTCGCGTATGGCTACACCTTC. Translating gives CASSSRVAYGYTF.

V usage is TRBV5-1 and J usage is TRBJ2-1; D ambiguous. Germline V gene lookup returns CDR1 SGHRS and CDR2 YFSETQ. V lost 3 bases and J 2 bases, leaving 9 bases between the germline ends. The CDR3 consists of 14 residues. The CDR3 is CASSSTVTYNEQFF. CDR3 DNA sequence: TGCGCCAGCAGCTCAACAGTTACCTACAATGAGCAGTTCTTC.

This rearrangement joins TRBV9 to TRBJ2-2; a possible D gene is TRBD2 (5 bases). CDR1 is SGDLS, CDR2 YYNGEE, per germline. Trimming left V 7 bases short and J 6 bases short, with 16 bases between. The CDR3 has 14 residues. CDR3 loop: CASGHGVGPGELFF. Here the CDR3 DNA reads TGTGCCAGCGGCCACGGGGTAGGCCCCGGGGAGCTGTTTTTT.

This clonotype was detected ten times or more. The chain employs TRBV9 and TRBJ1-5; D gene unclear. The CDR3 totals 12 residues. The V end lost 4 bases, the J end lost 7 bases, and 9 bases lay between the germline ends. CDR1 is SGDLS and CDR2 is YYNGEE in the germline V gene. The CDR3 coding sequence is TGTGCCAGCAGCACCCAGCGGCAGCCCCAGCATTTT. Its translation is CASSTQRQPQHF.

This clonotype was counted ten times or more. V usage is TRBV20-1 and J usage is TRBJ2-1, with 8 positions matching TRBD2. After removal of 0 bases from V and 6 bases from J, the junction contained 10 bases not matched to a gene. The germline gives CDR1 DFQATT, CDR2 SNEGSKA (reference sequence). CDR3 length equals 16 residues. CDR3 in DNA: TGCAGTGCTAGAGATCCCCTTACCGGGACTAGCAATGAGCAGTTCTTC. Its protein product is CSARDPLTGTSNEQFF.

The V call is TRBV10-3, the J call TRBJ2-3; D is ambiguous. V was clipped by 6 bases and J by 3 bases, with 10 bases between them. Germline V CDR1 and CDR2: ENHRY, SYGVKD. CDR3 length: 13 amino acids. This CDR3 is CAIRPGFTDTQYF. The DNA of the CDR3 is TGTGCCATCAGGCCCGGGTTTACAGATACGCAGTATTTT.

This clonotype was picked up many times. V is TRBV7-9 and J is TRBJ2-1; 9 nucleotides agree with TRBD1. The CDR3 is made up of 15 amino acids. V lost 5 bases, J lost 6 bases, and 8 bases stayed unmatched. The germline V gene has CDR1 SEHNR and CDR2 FQNEAQ (reference sequence). The CDR3 DNA sequence: TGTGCCAGCAGCCTCGGGACAGGGAGGGGCAATGAGCAGTTCTTC. Residues: CASSLGTGRGNEQFF.

On this clonotype itself: One base away lies a much larger clone, so this may be a sequencing read error. This chain connects TRBV7-9 to TRBJ2-1; D assignment may be TRBD1 or TRBD2 (7 bases each). Germline-derived CDR1 and CDR2 are SEHNR and FQNEAQ (reference sequence). Trimming took 5 bases from V and 8 from J, leaving 19 bases between them. The CDR3 runs to 15 residues. The DNA of the CDR3 is TGTGCCAGCAGCATGGCAGGGGGGGGGCTGGATGAGCAGTTCTTC. As protein: CASSMAGGGLDEQFF.

V and J are TRBV20-1 and TRBJ1-2; no firm D call. The CDR3 extends over 13 amino acids. V was clipped by 6 bases and J by 5 bases, with 16 bases between them. The germline V gene encodes CDR1 DFQATT and CDR2 SNEGSKA (reference sequence). The CDR3 DNA reads TGCAGTGCCGCGGACCACGGAGGGTATGGCTACACCTTC. Translation: CSAADHGGYGYTF.

In its sample, this clonotype was seen many times. V is TRBV9 and J is TRBJ2-1; no reliable D call. CDR1 is SGDLS and CDR2 is YYNGEE in the germline V gene. CDR3 length equals 15 residues. Trimming removed 2 bases from V and 0 bases from J, with 9 bases in between. CDR3 protein: CASSVRASSYNEQFF. In nucleotides, the CDR3 is TGTGCCAGCAGCGTTAGGGCAAGCTCCTACAATGAGCAGTTCTTC.

This clonotype was seen ten or more times. The chain combines TRBV12-3 or TRBV12-4 with TRBJ2-5; the D is unclear. Deletions cut 5 bases from V and 2 bases from J, with 15 bases between. The CDR3 has 15 amino acids. CDR3 DNA sequence: TGTGCCAGCAGTCTGCTAAATGCCGGACAAGAGACCCAGTACTTC. Its protein is CASSLLNAGQETQYF.

This clonotype was seen repeatedly, ten times or more. The V call is TRBV6-1, the J call TRBJ2-3; no firm D call. This CDR3 region has 13 residues. Germline CDR1 MNHNS, CDR2 SASEGT. V dropped 6 bases and J dropped 4 bases, with 11 bases sitting between them. Written as DNA, the CDR3 is TGTGCCAGCAGCCGGACCAGGTCAGATACGCAGTATTTT. It encodes CASSRTRSDTQYF.

The chain has TRBV3-1 and TRBJ1-1; D possibly corresponds to TRBD1 (5 bases). Trimming took off 1 base at V and 6 bases at J, with 12 bases between the two ends. CDR3 length: 14 amino acids. The V gene's germline CDR1 is LGHDT and CDR2 YNNKEL (reference sequence). CDR3 DNA sequence: TGTGCCAGCAGCCAAGTAACAAGGGGTTCTGAAGCTTTCTTT. Protein: CASSQVTRGSEAFF.

This clonotype occurred a few times. Possible read error: a much larger clone is one base away. The rearrangement links TRBV6-1 to TRBJ2-5; D tentatively reads TRBD1 or TRBD2 (5 bases each). The end of the DNA fits TRBJ2-7 better, so the J call may be wrong. The length of the CDR3 is 16 residues. The germline V gene encodes CDR1 MNHNS and CDR2 SASEGT. The DNA of the CDR3 is TGTGCCAGCAGTGAAGGTGGGGGATATTATCTCCACGAGCAGTACTTC. This sequence encodes CASSEGGGYYLHEQYF.

Comments on this clonotype: This may come from a read error, since a much larger clone is one base off. This chain links TRBV5-5 with TRBJ2-3; 7 bases are a match to TRBD2. The CDR3 spans 14 residues. CDR1 and CDR2 (germline): SGHKS, YYEKEE (reference sequence). Unmatched junction bases numbered 6, after V lost 3 bases and J lost 5 bases. The CDR3 sequence is CASSWGGGGDTQYF. CDR3 sequence (DNA): TGTGCCAGCAGCTGGGGGGGGGGAGGAGATACGCAGTATTTT.

This clonotype was detected ten times or more. V gene TRBV20-1 combines with J gene TRBJ2-5, with a possible D match to TRBD2 (6 bases). Germline CDR1 reads DFQATT; CDR2 reads SNEGSKA (reference sequence). This CDR3 comprises 12 residues. Trimming took 7 bases from V and 5 from J, leaving 14 bases between them. The CDR3 region is CSVTGSGETQYF. CDR3 sequence (DNA): TGCAGTGTCACCGGGAGCGGGGAGACCCAGTACTTC.